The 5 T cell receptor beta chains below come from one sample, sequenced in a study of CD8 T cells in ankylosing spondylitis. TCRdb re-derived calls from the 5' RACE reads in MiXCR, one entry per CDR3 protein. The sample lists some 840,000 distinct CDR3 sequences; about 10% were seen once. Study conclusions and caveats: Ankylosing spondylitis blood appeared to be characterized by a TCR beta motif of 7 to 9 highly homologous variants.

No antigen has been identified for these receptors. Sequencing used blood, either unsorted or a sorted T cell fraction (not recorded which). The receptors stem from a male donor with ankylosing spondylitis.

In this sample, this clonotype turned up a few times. CDR3 protein: CSARKALNTEAFF. Here the CDR3 DNA reads TGCAGTGCTAGAAAGGCTTTGAACACTGAAGCTTTCTTT. The V and J genes are TRBV20-1 and TRBJ1-1; D unresolved. This CDR3 has 13 residues. Germline V gene lookup returns CDR1 DFQATT and CDR2 SNEGSKA (reference sequence). Between the trimmed V and J ends, which lost 2 bases and 0 bases, there was a span of 7 bases.

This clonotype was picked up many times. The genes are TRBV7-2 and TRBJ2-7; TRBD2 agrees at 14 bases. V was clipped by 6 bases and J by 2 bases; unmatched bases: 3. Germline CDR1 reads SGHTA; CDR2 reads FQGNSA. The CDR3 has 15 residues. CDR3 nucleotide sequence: TGTGCCAGCAGGGGACTAGCGGGAGTGACCTACGAGCAGTACTTC. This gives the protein CASRGLAGVTYEQYF.

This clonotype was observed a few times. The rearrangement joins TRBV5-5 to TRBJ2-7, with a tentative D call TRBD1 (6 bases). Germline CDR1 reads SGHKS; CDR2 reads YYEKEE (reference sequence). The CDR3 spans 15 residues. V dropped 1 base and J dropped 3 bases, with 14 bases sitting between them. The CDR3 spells CASSLLRTGSYEQYF. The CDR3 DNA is TGTGCCAGCAGCTTGCTTAGAACAGGGAGCTACGAGCAGTACTTC.

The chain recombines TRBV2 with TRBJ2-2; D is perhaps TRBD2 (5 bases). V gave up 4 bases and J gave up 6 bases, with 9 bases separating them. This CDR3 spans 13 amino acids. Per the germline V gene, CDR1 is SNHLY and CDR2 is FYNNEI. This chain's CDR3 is CASSGTLPGELFF. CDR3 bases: TGTGCCAGCAGTGGGACTCTACCCGGGGAGCTGTTTTTT.

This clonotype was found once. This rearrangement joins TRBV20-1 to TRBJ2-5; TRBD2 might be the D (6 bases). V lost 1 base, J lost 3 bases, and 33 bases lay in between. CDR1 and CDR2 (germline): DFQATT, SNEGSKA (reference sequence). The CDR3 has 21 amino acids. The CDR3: CSARVFQFLARLVRGEETQYF. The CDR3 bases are TGCAGTGCTAGAGTCTTCCAATTTCTAGCTAGACTAGTAAGAGGGGAAGAGACCCAGTACTTC.